The 32 T cell receptor beta chains presented below share a single source sample, sequenced in a study of blood T cells in healthy people across ages. A sample-barcoded 5' primer and a J-beta primer mix were used in a second PCR of about 6 to 11 cycles. MiXCR, run by TCRdb on the 5' RACE reads, gives a single entry per CDR3 protein. Found here are 750,000 to 1,000,000 distinct CDR3 sequences, almost 30% of them singletons; the top ten hold more than 8.5%. These records were also assigned to another study, of T cells of mothers and their children.

Sequencing input: blood. The receptors derive from a woman aged 40 to 55 in good health.

The sample holds many counts of this clonotype. The rearrangement uses TRBV7-2 and TRBJ2-7; D ambiguous. The CDR3 runs 14 residues. CDR1 is SGHTA, CDR2 FQGNSA, per germline. The V end was cut by 5 bases, the J end by 4 bases, with 15 bases between. The CDR3 nucleotides read TGTGCCAGCAGCGCGAGTCCCGGCAGATACGAGCAGTACTTC. It yields the protein CASSASPGRYEQYF.

This clonotype has more than one count but fewer than ten. V gene TRBV5-1 combines with J gene TRBJ2-7; D may be TRBD1 or TRBD2 (5 bases each). V was shortened by 5 bases and J by 5 bases, with 20 bases between the two germline ends. Germline-derived CDR1 and CDR2 are SGHRS and YFSETQ. The CDR3 is 15 residues long. For the CDR3, the DNA is TGCGCCAGCAGATTGATTACGGGGCAGGTCGACGAGCAGTACTTC. This encodes CASRLITGQVDEQYF.

Turning to this clonotype: A much bigger clone sits one base away, suggesting this may be a read error. The rearrangement uses TRBV15 and TRBJ2-1, with TRBD1 matching over 8 bases. V lost 1 base to trimming and J lost 6 bases; unmatched junction nucleotides: 17. The length of the CDR3 is 19 residues. Germline CDR1 is LNHNV and CDR2 is YYDKDF (reference sequence). CDR3 nucleotide sequence: TGTGCCACCAGCAGAGTACGAGGGGCAGGGGGCGGCCTAAGCAATGAGCAGTTCTTC. Translation gives CATSRVRGAGGGLSNEQFF. Full variable domain (missing parts from reference TRBV15 and TRBJ2-1): DAMVIQNPRYQVTQFGKPVTLSCSQTLNHNVMYWYQQKSSQAPKLLFHYYDKDFNNEADTPDNFQSRRPNTSFCFLDIRSPGLGDTAMYLCATSRVRGAGGGLSNEQFFGPGTRLTVL.

The genes are TRBV5-1 and TRBJ1-1; the D gene is possibly TRBD1 (5 bases). V gave up 4 bases and J gave up 10 bases, with 14 bases separating them. CDR3 size: 12 residues. Germline V gives CDR1 SGHRS, CDR2 YFSETQ. The CDR3 sequence: CASSPSGQPAFF. Written as DNA, the CDR3 is TGCGCCAGCAGCCCCTCGGGGCAGCCAGCTTTCTTT.

The table lists this clonotype with many counts. The CDR3 loop is CSARPTSQYEQYF. The CDR3 bases are TGCAGTGCTAGACCGACTAGTCAGTACGAGCAGTACTTC. The rearrangement uses TRBV20-1 and TRBJ2-7, with TRBD2 as a possible D gene (6 bases). V lost 2 bases, J lost 4 bases, and 12 bases lay in between. The CDR3 is made up of 13 amino acids. Germline lookup yields CDR1 DFQATT and CDR2 SNEGSKA (reference sequence).

This clonotype showed up many times. The chain carries TRBV5-4 and TRBJ2-6; no clear D gene. Trimming stripped 7 bases from V and 1 base from J, with 15 bases between. This CDR3 is 16 amino acids long. Germline-derived CDR1 and CDR2 are SGHNT and YYREEE (reference sequence). CDR3 amino acids: CASGMAELSGANVLTF. As DNA, the CDR3 is TGTGCCAGCGGAATGGCGGAACTATCTGGGGCCAACGTCCTGACTTTC. Full variable domain (remainder filled in from reference TRBV5-4 and TRBJ2-6): ETGVTQSPTHLIKTRGQQVTLRCSSQSGHNTVSWYQQALGQGPQFIFQYYREEENGRGNFPPRFSGLQFPNYSSELNVNALELDDSALYLCASGMAELSGANVLTFGAGSRLTVL.

This clonotype was detected a few times. The junction does not match germline at one end; this may be a read error. The rearrangement uses TRBV5-1 and TRBJ1-2, with D possibly TRBD1 on 6 matching bases. CDR1 and CDR2 from the germline V gene are SGHRS and YFSETQ. The CDR3 has 14 residues. In DNA, the CDR3 is TGCACCAGCAGCTTACAGGGCGCTAACTATGGCTACACCTTC. Translation gives CTSSLQGANYGYTF.

The genes are TRBV5-1 and TRBJ1-1; the D gene is possibly TRBD1 (5 bases). Trimming left V 0 bases short and J 10 bases short, with 16 bases between. This CDR3 has 14 amino acids. The germline gives CDR1 SGHRS, CDR2 YFSETQ. CDR3 loop: CASSLGQGSNGAFF. The DNA of the CDR3 is TGCGCCAGCAGCTTGGGGCAGGGTAGCAATGGAGCTTTCTTT.

This clonotype was detected a few times. A much larger clone is a single base away; this may be a read error. The genes are TRBV5-1 and TRBJ1-1, with D uncertain. Trimming took off 5 bases at V and 3 bases at J, with 5 bases between the two ends. Germline assignment: CDR1 SGHRS and CDR2 YFSETQ. This CDR3 is built from 11 residues. CDR3 in amino acids: CASRADTEAFF. The CDR3, as DNA: TGCGCCAGCAGGGCGGACACTGAAGCTTTCTTT.

V usage is TRBV7-2 and J usage is TRBJ1-1, with D maybe TRBD1 (6 bases). The CDR3 loop spans 15 amino acids. Germline-derived CDR1 and CDR2 are SGHTA and FQGNSA. Trimming took 7 bases from V and 7 from J, leaving 22 bases between them. The CDR3: CASKYSSRTDNEAFF. CDR3 nucleotides: TGTGCCAGCAAATATTCAAGCCGGACAGATAATGAAGCTTTCTTT.

This clonotype came up many times. The chain employs TRBV9 and TRBJ2-7; D gene unclear. V was shortened by 0 bases and J by 0 bases, with 7 bases between the two germline ends. The CDR3 runs 14 residues. Germline CDR1 is SGDLS and CDR2 is YYNGEE. Here the CDR3 reads CASSVATASYEQYF. In DNA, the CDR3 is TGTGCCAGCAGCGTAGCCACAGCCTCCTACGAGCAGTACTTC.

This clonotype was counted a few times. This chain uses TRBV14 with TRBJ2-2; perhaps TRBD1 as D (6 bases). Trimming took 2 bases from V and 5 from J, leaving 9 bases between them. Germline V gene lookup returns CDR1 SGHDN and CDR2 FVKESK. The CDR3 contains 14 residues. In DNA form, the CDR3 reads TGTGCCAGCAGCCAACAGGGGCGAACCGGGGAGCTGTTTTTT. Translated: CASSQQGRTGELFF.

Turning to this clonotype: Possible read error: a much larger clone is one base away. This chain joins TRBV7-2 and TRBJ2-3, with a weak D call TRBD2 (5 bases). The germline gives CDR1 SGHTA, CDR2 FQGNSA. This CDR3 has 15 residues. V dropped 2 bases and J dropped 1 base, with 10 bases sitting between them. CDR3 region: CASSLSPAGTDTQYF. The CDR3 DNA reads TGTGCCAGCAGCTTATCTCCAGCGGGCACAGATACGCAGTATTTT.

In this sample, this clonotype turned up a few times. The chain carries TRBV10-3 and TRBJ2-3; no definite D call. The CDR3 consists of 12 residues. Germline V gives CDR1 ENHRY, CDR2 SYGVKD. V was clipped by 0 bases and J by 8 bases, with 6 bases between them. The CDR3 protein is CAISESATTQYF. As DNA, the CDR3 is TGTGCCATCAGTGAGTCCGCGACTACGCAGTATTTT.

The chain links TRBV5-1 to TRBJ1-1; 10 bases are a match to TRBD1. CDR1 and CDR2 from the germline V gene are SGHRS and YFSETQ. The junction had 6 bases not matched to a gene; V was cut back by 4 bases and J by 0 bases. The CDR3 extends over 16 amino acids. CDR3 coding DNA: TGCGCCAGCAGCGTCAGACAGGGGGCTTTGAACACTGAAGCTTTCTTT. Encoded protein: CASSVRQGALNTEAFF.

Regarding this clonotype: Being one base from a much bigger clone, this may be a read error. The rearrangement links TRBV9 to TRBJ2-7, with 7 bases that match TRBD1. The end of the DNA fits TRBJ2-1 better, so the J call may be wrong. This CDR3 spans 15 amino acids. CDR1 SGDLS and CDR2 YYNGEE come from the germline V gene. Here the CDR3 reads CASSVVPNRGYEQFF. Here the CDR3 DNA reads TGTGCCAGCAGCGTAGTACCGAACAGGGGCTACGAGCAGTTCTTC.

This clonotype showed up many times. The chain links TRBV12-3 or TRBV12-4 to TRBJ2-5; 7 bases agree with TRBD1. J lost 1 base, V lost 4 bases, and 3 bases had no gene match. This CDR3 is 14 amino acids long. In nucleotides, the CDR3 is TGTGCCAGCAGTTCGACAGGGCTCCAAGAGACCCAGTACTTC. Its translation is CASSSTGLQETQYF.

With respect to this clonotype: Just one base apart from a much larger clone, this may be a read error. CDR3 sequence reads: CASSEVGGRRTYEQYF. The DNA of the CDR3 is TGTGCCAGCAGTGAAGTAGGAGGGAGGAGAACCTACGAGCAGTACTTC. This chain links TRBV2 with TRBJ2-7; D is perhaps TRBD2 (6 bases). The germline V gene has CDR1 SNHLY and CDR2 FYNNEI. V lost 1 base and J 2 bases, leaving 15 bases between the germline ends. The CDR3 runs to 16 residues.

This clonotype showed up just a few times. The V gene is TRBV6-5, the J gene TRBJ1-5; D not resolved. In germline, CDR1 is MNHEY, CDR2 SVGAGI. CDR3 length equals 15 residues. V gave up 7 bases and J gave up 0 bases, with 13 bases separating them. The CDR3, as DNA: TGTGCCAGCACCCCCAACCGCGATAGCAATCAGCCCCAGCATTTT. This encodes CASTPNRDSNQPQHF.

This clonotype was recorded many times. This chain uses TRBV20-1 with TRBJ2-7; TRBD2 matches 7 bases. Unmatched junction bases numbered 12, after V lost 3 bases and J lost 4 bases. This CDR3 comprises 15 residues. CDR1 and CDR2 from the germline V gene are DFQATT and SNEGSKA (reference sequence). CDR3: CSASRVSGGFYEQYF. The CDR3 DNA follows: TGCAGTGCTAGTAGGGTGTCCGGGGGGTTTTACGAGCAGTACTTC.

This clonotype has only a few counts. This chain connects TRBV5-6 to TRBJ1-2; 7 bases fit TRBD1. The J segment lost 4 bases and the V segment lost 2 bases, leaving 8 bases of the junction unmatched. The CDR3 contains 15 residues. CDR1 is SGHDT, CDR2 YYEEEE, per germline. The CDR3 spells CASSFGTEELYGYTF. For the CDR3, the DNA is TGTGCCAGCAGCTTTGGGACAGAGGAACTCTATGGCTACACCTTC. Full variable domain (missing parts from reference TRBV5-6 and TRBJ1-2): DAGVTQSPTHLIKTRGQQVTLRCSPKSGHDTVSWYQQALGQGPQFIFQYYEEEERQRGNFPDRFSGHQFPNYSSELNVNALLLGDSALYLCASSFGTEELYGYTFGSGTRLTVV.

The rearrangement links TRBV28 to TRBJ2-4, with D unclear. Germline values: CDR1 MDHEN, CDR2 SYDVKM. V was trimmed by 2 bases and J by 0 bases, leaving 11 bases between them. This CDR3 region has 16 residues. The CDR3 protein is CASSLASLGAKNIQYF. In nucleotides, the CDR3 is TGTGCCAGCAGTTTAGCCAGCCTGGGAGCCAAAAACATTCAGTACTTC.

This clonotype was picked up many times. The chain is built from TRBV11-2 and TRBJ2-7; tentative D call: TRBD1 (6 bases). V gave up 0 bases and J gave up 1 base, with 13 bases separating them. The CDR3 sequence is 16 residues long. Per germline, CDR1 SGHAT and CDR2 FQNNGV. This chain's CDR3 is CASSLDPGVDSYEQYF. In nucleotides, the CDR3 is TGTGCCAGCAGCTTAGATCCAGGGGTGGATTCCTACGAGCAGTACTTC.

Ten or more counts support this clonotype. The rearrangement uses TRBV20-1 and TRBJ2-7; TRBD2 matches 9 bases. This CDR3 has 14 amino acids. The V gene's germline CDR1 is DFQATT and CDR2 SNEGSKA (reference sequence). The J segment lost 0 bases and the V segment lost 6 bases, leaving 6 bases of the junction unmatched. The CDR3: CSAPLLAGSYEQYF. The CDR3, as DNA: TGCAGTGCGCCGCTACTAGCGGGCTCCTACGAGCAGTACTTC.

The table lists this clonotype with a few counts. The chain is built from TRBV28 and TRBJ2-7, with TRBD1 matching over 7 bases. Trimming removed 6 bases from V and 3 bases from J; junction bases left unmatched: 14. The germline V gene encodes CDR1 MDHEN and CDR2 SYDVKM. CDR3 length equals 16 residues. DNA of the CDR3: TGTGCCAGCAGGGGCCCAACAGGGGAACGATACTACGAGCAGTACTTC. It yields the protein CASRGPTGERYYEQYF. Full variable domain (rest looked up from reference TRBV28 and TRBJ2-7): DVKVTQSSRYLVKRTGEKVFLECVQDMDHENMFWYRQDPGLGLRLIYFSYDVKMKEKGDIPEGYSVSREKKERFSLILESASTNQTSMYLCASRGPTGERYYEQYFGPGTRLTVT.

The rearrangement joins TRBV5-1 to TRBJ2-3; TRBD1 might be the D (6 bases). The germline gives CDR1 SGHRS, CDR2 YFSETQ. V gave up 4 bases and J gave up 0 bases, with 9 bases separating them. The length of the CDR3 is 14 residues. The CDR3 region has the DNA TGCGCCAGCAGCACCGGACAGAGCACAGATACGCAGTATTTT. It encodes CASSTGQSTDTQYF. Drawing the rest from reference TRBV5-1 and TRBJ2-3, the complete variable domain is KAGVTQTPRYLIKTRGQQVTLSCSPISGHRSVSWYQQTPGQGLQFLFEYFSETQRNKGNFPGRFSGRQFSNSRSEMNVSTLELGDSALYLCASSTGQSTDTQYFGPGTRLTVL.

This clonotype occurred many times. The chain couples TRBV9 to TRBJ2-1, with D unclear. There are 14 residues in the CDR3. CDR1 and CDR2 (germline): SGDLS, YYNGEE. V shed 1 base and J shed 3 bases, with 8 bases lying between them. CDR3 nucleotide sequence: TGTGCCAGCAGCGTAAGCGATTTCTACAATGAGCAGTTCTTC. This translates into CASSVSDFYNEQFF.

This clonotype was detected a few times. This rearrangement joins TRBV28 to TRBJ2-5; the D gene is possibly TRBD2 (6 bases). V lost 4 bases and J 2 bases, leaving 23 bases between the germline ends. This CDR3 region has 18 residues. Germline V gene lookup returns CDR1 MDHEN and CDR2 SYDVKM. The CDR3, as DNA: TGTGCCAGCAGTTACCCTCGGGGAGGAGGGCCGAGTCAAGAGACCCAGTACTTC. Its translation is CASSYPRGGGPSQETQYF.

J is TRBJ2-5 and V is TRBV28; the D gene is possibly TRBD1 (6 bases). This CDR3 has 15 residues. The germline V and J ends were trimmed by 5 bases and 4 bases, with 17 bases remaining between them. Looked up from germline, CDR1 is MDHEN and CDR2 is SYDVKM. The CDR3 region is CASSPRTAALETQYF. The CDR3 nucleotides read TGTGCCAGCAGTCCCCGGACAGCCGCATTAGAGACCCAGTACTTC.

The chain joins TRBV5-1 to TRBJ1-6; TRBD1 matches at 11 bases. CDR1 SGHRS and CDR2 YFSETQ come from the germline V gene. The CDR3 covers 16 residues. V dropped 2 bases and J dropped 8; count of bases not matched to a gene: 6. CDR3: CASSFKGQGADSPLHF. CDR3 DNA sequence: TGCGCCAGCAGCTTTAAAGGACAGGGGGCCGATTCACCCCTCCACTTT.

The chain uses TRBV12-3 or TRBV12-4 and TRBJ1-5; TRBD1 aligns across 7 bases. J was trimmed by 2 bases and V by 5 bases; bases with no gene match: 3. This CDR3 comprises 14 residues. The CDR3, as DNA: TGTGCCAGCAGTCCGGGACAGCGCAATCAGCCCCAGCATTTT. It encodes CASSPGQRNQPQHF.

This chain links TRBV20-1 with TRBJ2-5, with D possibly TRBD2 on 6 matching bases. Germline V lookup: CDR1 DFQATT, CDR2 SNEGSKA (reference sequence). The V end was cut by 6 bases, the J end by 13 bases, with 24 bases between. This CDR3 comprises 13 residues. CDR3 in DNA: TGCAGTGCGTCTTCTAGTGGAGGGTACGAGCTGTACTTC. Translated, it gives CSASSSGGYELYF.